Presented here are 22 T cell receptor beta chains from one specimen sequenced in a study of identical twins. TCRdb itself ran the 5' RACE reads through MiXCR, one entry per CDR3 protein. The table shows around 480,000 distinct CDR3 sequences, with roughly an eighth occurring only once. This same sample was also part of a study on yellow fever vaccine responses in identical twins.

Sequencing was carried out using CD4+ T cells sorted from blood. All receptors derive from a woman between 18 and 29 years old in good health.

Only a few counts were recorded for this clonotype. This rearrangement joins TRBV6-2 or TRBV6-3 to TRBJ2-7, with D possibly being TRBD1 (6 bases). The V and J ends lost 5 bases and 7 bases respectively, with 21 bases between them. CDR3 size: 15 residues. Germline V lookup: CDR1 MNHEY, CDR2 SVGEGT. The CDR3 sequence is CASSLLSTGSGEQYF. CDR3 DNA: TGTGCCAGCAGTCTCCTCTCCACAGGGTCGGGGGAGCAGTACTTC.

The chain uses TRBV12-3 or TRBV12-4 and TRBJ1-1; a weak D match, TRBD1 (6 bases). V lost 5 bases to trimming and J lost 11 bases, with 12 bases between them. The CDR3 runs 11 residues. CDR3 residues: CASSDRFVAFF. The CDR3 DNA is TGTGCCAGCAGTGACAGGTTTGTCGCTTTCTTT.

In its sample, this clonotype was seen many times. This chain uses TRBV9 with TRBJ2-7; tentative D call: TRBD1 (6 bases). Trimming took off 2 bases at V and 3 bases at J, with 15 bases between the two ends. Germline V gives CDR1 SGDLS, CDR2 YYNGEE. The CDR3 sequence is 15 residues long. Here the CDR3 reads CASSVFQDRDYEQYF. The CDR3 region has the DNA TGTGCCAGCAGCGTTTTTCAGGACAGAGACTACGAGCAGTACTTC.

The chain joins TRBV7-9 to TRBJ2-7; possibly TRBD1 for D (6 bases). The CDR3 runs 14 residues. Per the germline V gene, CDR1 is SEHNR and CDR2 is FQNEAQ (reference sequence). Trimming removed 3 bases from V and 2 bases from J, with 11 bases in between. DNA of the CDR3: TGTGCCAGCAGCTTGGGATCAGGGGCCTACGAGCAGTACTTC. It is translated as CASSLGSGAYEQYF.

This clonotype appeared a few times. The chain combines TRBV11-3 with TRBJ2-3; 10 nucleotides match TRBD1. V was pared by 5 bases and J by 4 bases, with 9 bases of the junction left unmatched. Germline CDR1 is SGHNT and CDR2 is YENEEA. This CDR3 is 16 amino acids long. The CDR3 here is CASSRPGQGLSDTQYF. CDR3 DNA: TGTGCCAGCAGCCGGCCGGGACAGGGGCTTTCAGATACGCAGTATTTT. Based on the CDR3 plus reference TRBV11-3 and TRBJ2-3, the full variable domain is EAGVVQSPRYKIIEKKQPVAFWCNPISGHNTLYWYLQNLGQGPELLIRYENEEAVDDSQLPKDRFSAERLKGVDSTLKIQPAELGDSAVYLCASSRPGQGLSDTQYFGPGTRLTVL.

This chain uses TRBV19 with TRBJ2-5; D may be TRBD1 (6 bases). This CDR3 contains 12 residues. The V gene's germline CDR1 is LNHDA and CDR2 SQIVND (reference sequence). Trimming cost V 9 bases and J 3 bases, with 11 bases left between them. The CDR3 bases are TGTGCCAGCAGGGGACCAAAAGAGACCCAGTACTTC. Translation: CASRGPKETQYF.

There are many counts of this clonotype. The chain recombines TRBV7-2 with TRBJ2-1; tentative D call: TRBD2 (5 bases). Trimming removed 4 bases at V and 12 bases at J, with 16 bases between. Germline V gives CDR1 SGHTA, CDR2 FQGNSA. This CDR3 comprises 13 residues. In DNA form, the CDR3 reads TGTGCCAGCAGCTCCCGGGGTCCAATGTGGCAGTTCTTC. This translates into CASSSRGPMWQFF.

The rearrangement joins TRBV3-1 to TRBJ2-7, with TRBD2 as a possible D gene (5 bases). The CDR3 is 15 amino acids. Trimming stripped 0 bases from V and 6 bases from J, with 15 bases between. Looked up from germline, CDR1 is LGHDT and CDR2 is YNNKEL (reference sequence). CDR3 sequence (DNA): TGTGCCAGCAGCCAAGAAAACGGGGTCCAAAGCGAGCAGTACTTC. It yields the protein CASSQENGVQSEQYF.

The gene calls are TRBV11-2 and TRBJ2-3; 9 nucleotides line up with TRBD2. The germline V gene encodes CDR1 SGHAT and CDR2 FQNNGV. V lost 6 bases, J lost 4 bases, and 8 bases stayed unmatched. The CDR3 is made up of 15 amino acids. Here the CDR3 DNA reads TGTGCCAGCAGTAGCGGGGGAATTAGCGCAGATACGCAGTATTTT. Encoded protein: CASSSGGISADTQYF.

The J gene is TRBJ2-2, the V gene TRBV6-2 or TRBV6-3; unclear D gene. V dropped 7 bases and J dropped 6 bases, with 6 bases sitting between them. Germline CDR1 is MNHEY and CDR2 is SVGEGT. The CDR3 has 11 amino acids. The CDR3 nucleotides read TGTGCCAGCACTAGTCCCGGGGAGCTGTTTTTT. Residues: CASTSPGELFF.

This clonotype was seen a handful of times. The chain couples TRBV20-1 to TRBJ1-1; D remains unclear. The germline V gene has CDR1 DFQATT and CDR2 SNEGSKA (reference sequence). The CDR3 runs 12 residues. Between the trimmed V and J ends, which lost 8 bases and 1 base, there was a span of 11 bases. The CDR3 bases are TGCAGTCCGCAGTCCGGGAACACTGAAGCTTTCTTT. Its protein product is CSPQSGNTEAFF.

The chain links TRBV5-6 to TRBJ2-4; the D gene is possibly TRBD2 (5 bases). The CDR3 totals 16 residues. V was cut by 6 bases and J by 6 bases, with 22 bases left in between. Germline V gene sequence: CDR1 SGHDT, CDR2 YYEEEE. Here the CDR3 reads CASISLPNGVANIQYF. The CDR3 DNA reads as TGTGCCAGCATCTCCCTACCCAACGGGGTAGCAAACATTCAGTACTTC.

This chain joins TRBV14 and TRBJ2-5; TRBD1 or TRBD2 may be the D gene (6 bases each). Trimming took off 4 bases at V and 5 bases at J, with 17 bases between the two ends. The CDR3 is 15 residues long. The germline gives CDR1 SGHDN, CDR2 FVKESK. The CDR3: CASSPGTLGGETQYF. Written as DNA, the CDR3 is TGTGCCAGCAGCCCCGGGACACTTGGGGGGGAGACCCAGTACTTC.

The chain uses TRBV14 and TRBJ2-4, with a weak D call TRBD1 (6 bases). Trimming shortened V by 5 bases and J by 0 bases, and 14 bases separated the two germline ends. CDR1 and CDR2 from the germline V gene are SGHDN and FVKESK. The CDR3 is 16 residues long. The CDR3 bases are TGTGCCAGCAGCTTGAGGACAGAACTAGCCAAAAACATTCAGTACTTC. It specifies CASSLRTELAKNIQYF.

This clonotype was detected many times. This chain links TRBV6-2 or TRBV6-3 with TRBJ2-2, with TRBD2 as a possible D gene (5 bases). The V end was cut by 6 bases, the J end by 2 bases, with 16 bases between. The CDR3 runs to 16 residues. Germline-derived CDR1 and CDR2 are MNHEY and SVGEGT. The CDR3 sequence is CASSVARLQNTGELFF. The CDR3 region has the DNA TGTGCCAGCAGCGTCGCGCGACTACAAAACACCGGGGAGCTGTTTTTT.

This clonotype has only a few counts. The gene calls are TRBV7-2 and TRBJ1-5; D gene unclear. Germline-derived CDR1 and CDR2 are SGHTA and FQGNSA. Deletions cut 1 base from V and 7 bases from J, with 11 bases between. This CDR3 spans 14 amino acids. CDR3 DNA sequence: TGTGCCAGCAGCTTAGTAGGCAGCTCACAGCCCCAGCATTTT. Its translation is CASSLVGSSQPQHF. The full variable domain, completed using reference TRBV7-2 and TRBJ1-5, is GAGVSQSPSNKVTEKGKDVELRCDPISGHTALYWYRQSLGQGLEFLIYFQGNSAPDKSGLPSDRFSAERTGGSVSTLTIQRTQQEDSAVYLCASSLVGSSQPQHFGDGTRLSIL.

This sequence joins TRBV7-9 and TRBJ2-7; a weak D match, TRBD1 (5 bases). Germline-derived CDR1 and CDR2 are SEHNR and FQNEAQ (reference sequence). The CDR3 runs to 16 residues. Between the trimmed V and J ends, which lost 5 bases and 6 bases, there was a span of 23 bases. The CDR3 here is CASSKWIDRSVGEQYF. The CDR3 DNA reads as TGTGCCAGCAGCAAATGGATTGACAGATCGGTAGGCGAGCAGTACTTC.

This clonotype has just a few counts. The rearrangement uses TRBV6-5 and TRBJ2-3, with 7 positions matching TRBD2. The CDR3 totals 17 residues. Trimming removed 0 bases from V and 2 bases from J; junction bases left unmatched: 8. Per germline, CDR1 MNHEY and CDR2 SVGAGI. CDR3 DNA sequence: TGTGCCAGCAGTTACTCGAGGATTCAGCGGGACACAGATACGCAGTATTTT. It is translated as CASSYSRIQRDTDTQYF.

This clonotype has at least ten counts. The J gene is TRBJ2-7, the V gene TRBV6-6; D uncertain. The germline V and J ends were trimmed by 7 bases and 0 bases, with 10 bases remaining between them. Germline assignment: CDR1 MNHNY and CDR2 SVGAGI (reference sequence). There are 13 residues in the CDR3. The CDR3 is CASTGPSSYEQYF. The CDR3 nucleotides are TGTGCCAGCACTGGGCCAAGCTCCTACGAGCAGTACTTC.

This clonotype was recorded many times. The gene calls are TRBV3-1 and TRBJ2-7; unclear D gene. This CDR3 comprises 12 residues. Trimming took 1 base from V and 1 from J, leaving 2 bases between them. CDR1 is LGHDT, CDR2 YNNKEL, per germline (reference sequence). The CDR3 DNA reads TGTGCCAGCAGCCAAGTGTCCTACGAGCAGTACTTC. It specifies CASSQVSYEQYF.

The rearrangement uses TRBV2 and TRBJ2-7, with 8 bases identical to TRBD2. Germline CDR1 and CDR2: SNHLY and FYNNEI. Trimming removed 7 bases from V and 0 bases from J; junction bases left unmatched: 5. This CDR3 spans 14 amino acids. Here the CDR3 DNA reads TGTGCCAGCATTGTTGGGACTAGCTCCTACGAGCAGTACTTC. Amino acid sequence: CASIVGTSSYEQYF. The whole variable domain, remainder taken from reference TRBV2 and TRBJ2-7, is EPEVTQTPSHQVTQMGQEVILRCVPISNHLYFYWYRQILGQKVEFLVSFYNNEISEKSEIFDDQFSVERPDGSNFTLKIRSTKLEDSAMYFCASIVGTSSYEQYFGPGTRLTVT.

This clonotype was detected a few times. The chain links TRBV10-2 to TRBJ2-2; 9 bases are a match to TRBD2. CDR3 length: 17 residues. After removal of 3 bases from V and 2 bases from J, the junction contained 7 bases not matched to a gene. Looked up from germline, CDR1 is WSHSY and CDR2 is SAAADI. DNA of the CDR3: TGCGCCAGCAGTGAAAGAGCGGGAGGCCGTAACACCGGGGAGCTGTTTTTT. Translation: CASSERAGGRNTGELFF.